The 29 T cell receptor beta chains presented below share a single source sample, sequenced in a study of vaccination and CD4 T cells after COVID-19. Antigens of these TCRs are unknown. Sequence data for DNA of cultured CD4+ T cells were generated by the Oncomine TCR Beta short-read assay. TCRdb re-called the PCR reads through MiXCR, storing one row per CDR3 protein. The table shows approximately 15,000 distinct CDR3 sequences, with 43% occurring only once. Treatment given: approximately 9-day PBMC culture with coronavirus spike peptide pools or control peptides (ViraFEST assay). The sequenced sample was CD4+ T cells from blood, cultured in vitro, obtained before SARS-CoV-2 vaccination. Receptor source: a human donor who had recovered from COVID-19.

This chain joins TRBV29-1 and TRBJ1-1; possibly TRBD1 for D (5 bases). Trimming cost V 4 bases and J 0 bases, with 24 bases left between them. Germline V CDR1 and CDR2: SQVTM, ANQGSEA. The CDR3 contains 18 residues. This CDR3 reads CSVVALQGPFVLNTEAFF. The CDR3, as DNA: TGCAGCGTTGTTGCTCTCCAGGGACCCTTTGTTCTGAACACTGAAGCTTTCTTT.

A note on this clonotype: Relative to the germline gene, one junction end is altered; a read error may explain this. The chain uses TRBV20-1 and TRBJ2-7, with 12 bases that match TRBD2. CDR3 size: 15 residues. The germline gives CDR1 DFQATT, CDR2 SNEGSKA (reference sequence). CDR3 loop: CSATRLAGVSCEQYF. CDR3 nucleotide sequence: TGCAGTGCTACCCGACTAGCGGGGGTGTCCTGCGAGCAGTACTTC.

In its sample, this clonotype was seen a few times. This chain links TRBV7-8 with TRBJ1-6; 12 bases align to TRBD1. Germline V CDR1 and CDR2: SGHVS, FQNEAQ. Unmatched junction bases numbered 7, after V lost 2 bases and J lost 5 bases. This CDR3 has 18 residues. The CDR3 spells CASSLRDRGHMDNSPLHF. The CDR3 coding sequence is TGTGCCAGCAGCTTACGGGACAGGGGGCATATGGATAATTCACCCCTCCACTTT.

V and J are TRBV7-2 and TRBJ2-3; 9 positions match TRBD1. Looked up from germline, CDR1 is SGHTA and CDR2 is FQGNSA. The CDR3 has 15 amino acids. After removal of 5 bases from V and 4 bases from J, the junction contained 7 bases not matched to a gene. The CDR3 reads CASSPGQGLPDTQYF. CDR3 bases: TGTGCCAGCAGCCCCGGACAGGGGCTCCCAGATACGCAGTATTTT.

CDR3 protein: CASSLGGNYGYTF. CDR3 DNA sequence: TGTGCCAGCAGTTTGGGGGGTAACTATGGCTACACCTTC. J is TRBJ1-2 and V is TRBV27; the D gene is possibly TRBD1 (5 bases). CDR1 MNHEY and CDR2 SMNVEV come from the germline V gene (reference sequence). The CDR3 is made up of 13 amino acids. Trimming shortened V by 3 bases and J by 1 base, and 6 bases separated the two germline ends.

This clonotype occurred a few times. The chain recombines TRBV15 with TRBJ1-2; 9 nucleotides line up with TRBD1. J lost 7 bases, V lost 0 bases, and 9 bases had no gene match. There are 16 residues in the CDR3. From germline, CDR1 is LNHNV and CDR2 YYDKDF (reference sequence). For the CDR3, the DNA is TGTGCCACCAGCAGAGATTCAGGGACAGGGAAAGGTGGCTACACCTTC. This sequence encodes CATSRDSGTGKGGYTF.

The gene calls are TRBV20-1 and TRBJ1-5; TRBD1 agrees at 12 bases. J gave up 5 bases and V 6 bases, and 8 bases lay outside the gene matches. This CDR3 region has 15 residues. The germline CDR1 and CDR2 sequences are DFQATT and SNEGSKA (reference sequence). The CDR3, as DNA: TGCAGTGCGAGGGCCGGGACAGGGGGCCATCAGCCCCAGCATTTT. Translated: CSARAGTGGHQPQHF.

This clonotype was counted only a few times. The chain uses TRBV15 and TRBJ1-1; TRBD1 agrees at 8 bases. Trimming cost V 0 bases and J 7 bases; bases outside gene matches: 1. The CDR3 runs 13 residues. Germline V gene data show CDR1 as LNHNV and CDR2 as YYDKDF (reference sequence). The CDR3 sequence: CATSRDGQGEAFF. CDR3 DNA sequence: TGTGCCACCAGCAGAGATGGACAGGGTGAAGCTTTCTTT.

This clonotype came up a few times. This chain links TRBV7-3 with TRBJ2-1; 9 bases line up with TRBD2. Germline V gene data show CDR1 as SGHTA and CDR2 as FQGTGA. The junction had 4 bases not matched to a gene; V was cut back by 5 bases and J by 2 bases. The CDR3 has 15 residues. The CDR3 here is CASSLSGSPYNEQFF. The CDR3 region has the DNA TGTGCCAGCAGCCTTAGCGGGAGTCCCTACAATGAGCAGTTCTTC.

V gene TRBV20-1 combines with J gene TRBJ2-7; 8 nucleotides match TRBD2. V lost 6 bases, J lost 4 bases, and 8 bases stayed unmatched. Germline V lookup: CDR1 DFQATT, CDR2 SNEGSKA (reference sequence). CDR3 size: 13 residues. The CDR3 DNA is TGCAGTGCCTGGCGGGGGGACCTGTACGAGCAGTACTTC. Protein product: CSAWRGDLYEQYF.

This CDR3 is CASRRLAGAIDSYEQYF. The CDR3 DNA follows: TGTGCCAGCAGAAGACTAGCGGGGGCCATCGACTCCTACGAGCAGTACTTC. The rearrangement uses TRBV6-1 and TRBJ2-7; 12 nucleotides agree with TRBD2. The V gene end was trimmed by 6 bases and the J gene end by 0 bases; junction bases not matched to a gene: 9. The CDR3 has 17 residues. CDR1 and CDR2 (germline): MNHNS, SASEGT.

This clonotype was found a few times. The chain carries TRBV7-3 and TRBJ1-6; D unresolved. Trimming left V 11 bases short and J 7 bases short, with 12 bases between. The germline gives CDR1 SGHTA, CDR2 FQGTGA. This CDR3 contains 12 residues. The CDR3: CADQVGNSPLHF. The CDR3 DNA reads as TGTGCCGACCAGGTTGGGAATTCACCCCTCCACTTT. Full variable domain (missing parts from reference TRBV7-3 and TRBJ1-6): GAGVSQTPSNKVTEKGKYVELRCDPISGHTALYWYRQSLGQGPEFLIYFQGTGAADDSGLPNDRFFAVRPEGSVSTLKIQRTERGDSAVYLCADQVGNSPLHFGNGTRLTVT.

Sample share makes this clonotype medium-sized. V and J are TRBV27 and TRBJ2-7; unclear D gene. The CDR3 length is 13 residues. V lost 6 bases to trimming and J lost 3 bases, with 12 bases between them. Germline values: CDR1 MNHEY, CDR2 SMNVEV (reference sequence). CDR3 loop: CASSRTSNYEQYF. Written as DNA, the CDR3 is TGTGCCAGCAGCCGAACCTCAAACTACGAGCAGTACTTC.

V gene TRBV27 combines with J gene TRBJ2-2, with D hard to call. The germline V and J ends were trimmed by 4 bases and 3 bases, with 6 bases remaining between them. Germline CDR1 MNHEY, CDR2 SMNVEV (reference sequence). The CDR3 extends over 13 amino acids. CDR3 in amino acids: CASSWGDTGELFF. The CDR3 DNA sequence: TGTGCCAGCAGTTGGGGTGACACCGGGGAGCTGTTTTTT.

This clonotype was seen once. This chain uses TRBV5-5 with TRBJ2-2, with D perhaps being TRBD1 or TRBD2 (5 bases each). CDR3 length: 16 residues. Germline CDR1 is SGHKS and CDR2 is YYEKEE (reference sequence). The V gene lost 6 bases and the J gene lost 4 bases, with 19 bases spanning the gap. The CDR3 protein is CASTLIQGGSTGELFF. In DNA, the CDR3 is TGTGCCAGCACCTTAATTCAGGGTGGGAGCACCGGGGAGCTGTTTTTT.

The chain has TRBV7-2 and TRBJ1-3; D remains unclear. The V gene's germline CDR1 is SGHTA and CDR2 FQGNSA. The CDR3 extends over 15 amino acids. The germline V and J ends were trimmed by 0 bases and 2 bases, with 8 bases remaining between them. CDR3 coding DNA: TGTGCCAGCAGCTTAGCGGACCGTGCTGGAAACACCATATATTTT. Protein: CASSLADRAGNTIYF.

In this sample, this clonotype turned up a few times. The rearrangement links TRBV7-9 to TRBJ1-1; no clear D gene. Germline assignment: CDR1 SEHNR and CDR2 FQNEAQ (reference sequence). This CDR3 is 14 amino acids long. Trimming pared 5 bases from V and 3 bases from J, leaving 13 bases between. The CDR3 region is CASSPLGQYTEAFF. The CDR3 coding sequence is TGTGCCAGCAGCCCACTAGGGCAGTACACTGAAGCTTTCTTT.

The chain has TRBV20-1 and TRBJ2-1; D perhaps matches TRBD1 (6 bases). The CDR3 is 14 residues long. Trimming cost V 6 bases and J 3 bases, with 15 bases left between them. The germline gives CDR1 DFQATT, CDR2 SNEGSKA (reference sequence). The chain's CDR3 is CSAGRTASYNEQFF. In DNA, the CDR3 is TGCAGTGCAGGAAGGACAGCTAGCTACAATGAGCAGTTCTTC.

This clonotype was counted a single time. The chain is built from TRBV7-9 and TRBJ1-1; 10 nucleotides agree with TRBD1. CDR1 is SEHNR and CDR2 is FQNEAQ in the germline V gene (reference sequence). The trim removed 3 bases at V and 7 bases at J, leaving 2 bases unmatched. The CDR3 runs to 13 residues. CDR3 sequence reads: CASSLGQGREAFF. Written as DNA, the CDR3 is TGTGCCAGCAGCTTGGGACAGGGGCGTGAAGCTTTCTTT.

The rearrangement joins TRBV9 to TRBJ1-2; perhaps TRBD1 as D (5 bases). V lost 4 bases and J 5 bases, leaving 15 bases between the germline ends. Germline V gene data show CDR1 as SGDLS and CDR2 as YYNGEE. The CDR3 runs 14 residues. The CDR3 protein is CASSPPGQLYGYTF. CDR3 nucleotides: TGTGCCAGCAGCCCGCCGGGGCAGCTATATGGCTACACCTTC.

This clonotype was recorded a few times. The chain links TRBV20-1 to TRBJ1-4; 9 positions agree with TRBD1. The CDR3 runs to 14 residues. The J segment lost 8 bases and the V segment lost 6 bases, leaving 10 bases of the junction unmatched. Germline-derived CDR1 and CDR2 are DFQATT and SNEGSKA (reference sequence). CDR3 sequence reads: CSAESGTGREKLFF. CDR3 DNA: TGCAGTGCAGAATCCGGGACAGGGCGGGAAAAACTGTTTTTT.

The chain uses TRBV6-1 and TRBJ1-1, with D tentatively TRBD1 (6 bases). The CDR3 is made up of 13 amino acids. Germline CDR1 reads MNHNS; CDR2 reads SASEGT. V shed 3 bases and J shed 5 bases, with 10 bases lying between them. DNA of the CDR3: TGTGCCAGCAGTGACAGGGGTGAGACTGAAGCTTTCTTT. Translating it yields CASSDRGETEAFF.

This clonotype was seen a few times. The rearrangement uses TRBV6-1 and TRBJ1-2; D remains ambiguous. CDR1 is MNHNS and CDR2 is SASEGT in the germline V gene. Trimming took off 3 bases at V and 4 bases at J, with 9 bases between the two ends. The CDR3 runs to 13 residues. This CDR3 reads CASSERSPYGYTF. CDR3 sequence (DNA): TGTGCCAGCAGTGAGCGGAGTCCCTATGGCTACACCTTC.

This clonotype was seen a single time. The chain joins TRBV6-2 or TRBV6-3 to TRBJ2-3, with D possibly matching TRBD1 (6 bases). V lost 5 bases to trimming and J lost 0 bases, with 15 bases between them. In germline, CDR1 is MNHEY, CDR2 SVGEGT. The CDR3 is 16 amino acids. CDR3 bases: TGTGCCAGCAGTCATGGACAGTCTACTAGCACAGATACGCAGTATTTT. Its translation is CASSHGQSTSTDTQYF.

The chain combines TRBV7-8 with TRBJ1-3, with D possibly TRBD1 on 5 matching bases. CDR3 length: 14 residues. Germline-derived CDR1 and CDR2 are SGHVS and FQNEAQ. Trimming took 4 bases from V and 3 from J, leaving 10 bases between them. CDR3 amino acids: CASSWGGGGNTIYF. The CDR3 region has the DNA TGTGCCAGCAGCTGGGGGGGTGGTGGAAACACCATATATTTT.

This clonotype was counted a few times. V and J are TRBV2 and TRBJ1-5, with 9 bases that match TRBD1. CDR3 length equals 14 residues. The germline V gene has CDR1 SNHLY and CDR2 FYNNEI. Trimming removed 6 bases from V and 4 bases from J; junction bases left unmatched: 4. The CDR3 nucleotides read TGTGCCAGCAGGCTGACAGGGGGGAATCAGCCCCAGCATTTT. This sequence encodes CASRLTGGNQPQHF.

This clonotype turned up a few times. This chain joins TRBV20-1 and TRBJ2-5; TRBD2 matches 10 bases. V shed 6 bases and J 2 bases; nucleotides not matched to a gene: 9. Germline V gene lookup returns CDR1 DFQATT and CDR2 SNEGSKA (reference sequence). This CDR3 has 15 residues. Here the CDR3 reads CSALTSGAIQETQYF. Written as DNA, the CDR3 is TGCAGTGCACTAACTAGCGGGGCTATACAAGAGACCCAGTACTTC.

About this clonotype itself: One end of the junction does not line up with germline, which may come from a read error. V is TRBV7-3 and J is TRBJ1-3, with no clear D. The CDR3 covers 15 residues. Per the germline V gene, CDR1 is SGHTA and CDR2 is FQGTGA. The chain's CDR3 is CASSLTGSSGNTIYF. The CDR3 DNA is TGTGCCAGCAGTTTAACCGGGTCCTCTGGAAACACCATATATTTT.

The CDR3 region is CASGLEPSFGAAGEQYF. The CDR3 DNA sequence: TGTGCTAGTGGTTTGGAACCCTCCTTCGGCGCCGCGGGCGAGCAGTACTTC. This chain joins TRBV12-5 and TRBJ2-7; D possibly corresponds to TRBD2 (5 bases). Germline CDR1 and CDR2: LGHNT and FRNRAP. Trimming took off 1 base at V and 6 bases at J, with 22 bases between the two ends. The CDR3 runs 17 residues.